This TCR beta chain was captured in a study of cytomegalovirus exposure and HLA in healthy donors. On the study more broadly: The study placed about four fifths of its approximately 400 genotyped donors in the Caucasian-associated ancestry cluster.

Points from the study as a whole: Analysis performed later found about 17,000 TCR beta sequences associated with HLA alleles at 0.05 false discovery rate.

With 60 Vbeta and 13 Jbeta primers, the PCR was carried out. Profiled with immunoSEQ multiplex PCR; TCRdb holds only in-frame clones, not every one. In the table there are around 130,000 clones, 8.5% of which are singletons. This clone was seen a handful of times. Its antigen is unidentified. Losses at the gene ends were 0 bases for V and 7 bases for J; bases not matched to a gene: 3. Per the germline V gene, CDR1 is SGDLS and CDR2 is YYNGEE. CDR3 length equals 14 residues. The TCR was taken from a man in his forties in good health and CMV-seronegative. The rearrangement uses TRBV9 and TRBJ1-4, with 7 bases identical to TRBD1. Specimen: PBMCs. The CDR3 region has the DNA TGTGCCAGCAGCGTAGACAGGGGCGGTGAAAAACTGTTTTTT. It is translated as CASSVDRGGEKLFF.